The 28 T cell receptor beta chains reported below all come from one sample, sequenced in a study of blood T cell repertoires in COVID-19. The protocol was immunoSEQ multiplex PCR, while the TCRdb copy is restricted to in-frame clones and leaves out a portion. This sample carries over 200,000 clones, approximately 81% of them seen once, and the ten largest clones take over 15%. The sample taken for sequencing was peripheral blood. The receptors originated from a woman older than 75 with active or convalescent COVID-19.

The chain employs TRBV7-8 and TRBJ2-4, with 8 positions matching TRBD2. This CDR3 has 17 amino acids. Per germline, CDR1 SGHVS and CDR2 FQNEAQ. V was clipped by 7 bases and J by 3 bases; unmatched bases: 14. As DNA, the CDR3 is TGTGCCAGCACCCCCGGGCTAGGGGCGGGAGGCAAAAACATTCAGTACTTC. Protein sequence: CASTPGLGAGGKNIQYF.

The V call is TRBV5-4, the J call TRBJ2-5; 14 bases agree with TRBD2. This CDR3 spans 16 amino acids. The V segment lost 5 bases and the J segment 4 bases; nucleotides outside the gene matches: 7. Germline V CDR1 and CDR2: SGHNT, YYREEE (reference sequence). The CDR3 loop is CASRSGTSGSGETQYF. For the CDR3, the DNA is TGTGCCAGCAGGTCCGGGACTAGCGGGAGTGGAGAGACCCAGTACTTC.

The rearrangement links TRBV4-3 to TRBJ2-3; TRBD2 agrees at 7 bases. The CDR3 has 18 amino acids. From germline, CDR1 is LGHNA and CDR2 YSLEER. V dropped 1 base and J dropped 2; count of bases not matched to a gene: 12. Here the CDR3 DNA reads TGCGCCAGCAGCCAAGCCCCAACAGTGGGAGGGGCCACAGATACGCAGTATTTT. As protein: CASSQAPTVGGATDTQYF.

This rearrangement joins TRBV4-1 to TRBJ1-3; D not resolved. With 4 bases removed from V and 4 bases from J, the gap between germline ends came to 17 bases. Germline lookup yields CDR1 MGHRA and CDR2 YSYEKL. The CDR3 sequence is 16 residues long. The CDR3 sequence: CASSPPVPFIGNTIYF. The CDR3 DNA reads TGCGCCAGCAGCCCCCCTGTCCCTTTTATCGGAAACACCATATATTTT.

This chain connects TRBV4-3 to TRBJ2-3; 9 bases line up with TRBD2. CDR1 and CDR2 from the germline V gene are LGHNA and YSLEER. Losses at the gene ends were 1 base for V and 0 bases for J; bases not matched to a gene: 5. The CDR3 totals 17 residues. CDR3 nucleotide sequence: TGCGCCAGCAGCCAAGGCGGGGGGGGTCTTAGCACAGATACGCAGTATTTT. Its translation: CASSQGGGGLSTDTQYF.

This chain joins TRBV3-1 (or the pseudogene TRBV3-2) and TRBJ1-6; perhaps TRBD1 as D (6 bases). The V and J ends lost 2 bases and 10 bases respectively, with 6 bases between them. The CDR3 sequence is 12 residues long. The germline V gene encodes CDR1 LGHDT and CDR2 YNNKEL (reference sequence). CDR3 bases: TGTGCCAGCAGCCAAAGGGGGTCACCCCTCCACTTT. Encoded protein: CASSQRGSPLHF.

In DNA form, the CDR3 reads TGTGCCAGCAGCCAAACAGGGACGGCTGGAAACACCATATATTTT. Amino acids: CASSQTGTAGNTIYF. V and J are TRBV4-2 and TRBJ1-3; maybe TRBD1 (6 bases). Trimming took 2 bases from V and 2 from J, leaving 10 bases between them. This CDR3 is 15 amino acids long. Germline V gene data show CDR1 as LGHNA and CDR2 as YNFKEQ.

The genes are TRBV21-1 and TRBJ2-7; the D call of TRBD1 is as the table states it, not checked on the DNA. TRBV21-1 is described as a pseudogene. The CDR3 has 15 residues. The CDR3 here is CASTPGTPSSYEQYF. CDR3 coding DNA: TGTGCCAGCACCCCCGGGACACCGAGCTCCTACGAGCAGTACTTC.

This clone was counted a few times. V and J are TRBV10-3 and TRBJ1-3; TRBD1 matches at 9 bases. V was clipped by 6 bases and J by 0 bases; unmatched bases: 6. CDR1 is ENHRY, CDR2 SYGVKD, per germline. The CDR3 consists of 16 residues. CDR3 sequence: CAIRRTGVSSGNTIYF. CDR3 nucleotides: TGTGCCATCAGGCGGACAGGGGTCAGCTCTGGAAACACCATATATTTT.

The chain employs TRBV5-6 and TRBJ2-1; TRBD1 matches at 7 bases. CDR3 length: 11 amino acids. Per the germline V gene, CDR1 is SGHDT and CDR2 is YYEEEE. The ends lost 4 bases at V and 10 bases at J; junction bases unmatched: 2. CDR3 DNA sequence: TGTGCCAGCAGCCAGGACAGGGAGCAGTTCTTC. This encodes CASSQDREQFF.

Only one count was recorded for this clone. The chain joins TRBV6-5 to TRBJ1-2; D is perhaps TRBD1 (6 bases). The germline V gene has CDR1 MNHEY and CDR2 SVGAGI. This CDR3 spans 14 amino acids. The V end lost 8 bases, the J end lost 6 bases, and 19 bases lay between the germline ends. The CDR3 spells CASSTWGEGDGYTF. For the CDR3, the DNA is TGTGCCAGCTCCACTTGGGGTGAGGGGGATGGCTACACCTTC.

The rearrangement links TRBV5-4 to TRBJ1-2; 7 bases fit TRBD1. Losses at the gene ends were 2 bases for V and 5 bases for J; bases not matched to a gene: 6. This CDR3 comprises 14 residues. Germline V CDR1 and CDR2: SGHNT, YYREEE (reference sequence). CDR3 DNA: TGTGCCAGCAGCTTACCGGACAGGTTTTATGGCTACACCTTC. Encoded protein: CASSLPDRFYGYTF.

The chain is built from TRBV5-1 and TRBJ2-1; 7 bases are a match to TRBD2. Germline V gene sequence: CDR1 SGHRS, CDR2 YFSETQ. Trimming took 4 bases from V and 2 from J; bases not matched to a gene: 9. The CDR3 extends over 16 amino acids. This CDR3 is CASSPVSGEAYNEQFF. CDR3 nucleotides: TGCGCCAGCAGCCCTGTAAGCGGGGAGGCCTACAATGAGCAGTTCTTC.

The V and J genes are TRBV12-3 or TRBV12-4 and TRBJ1-2, with 7 nucleotides matching TRBD1. This CDR3 has 13 amino acids. V lost 6 bases to trimming and J lost 6 bases; unmatched junction nucleotides: 7. CDR3 amino acids: CASRETGKDGYTF. The CDR3 DNA sequence: TGTGCCAGCAGAGAGACAGGGAAAGATGGCTACACCTTC.

The rearrangement links TRBV5-8 to TRBJ2-5; a possible D gene is TRBD2 (5 bases). The CDR3 has 15 amino acids. V gave up 4 bases and J gave up 1 base, with 14 bases separating them. Germline CDR1 SGHTS, CDR2 YDEGEE. CDR3 in amino acids: CASSPILEVQETQYF. CDR3 coding DNA: TGTGCCAGCAGCCCTATTCTGGAGGTCCAAGAGACCCAGTACTTC. Filled out from reference TRBV5-8 and TRBJ2-5, the complete variable domain reads EAGVTQSPTHLIKTRGQQATLRCSPISGHTSVYWYQQALGLGLQFLLWYDEGEERNRGNFPPRFSGRQFPNYSSELNVNALELEDSALYLCASSPILEVQETQYFGPGTRLLVL.

The V gene is TRBV5-1, the J gene TRBJ2-7; perhaps TRBD1 as D (6 bases). V lost 1 base to trimming and J lost 6 bases, with 17 bases between them. The CDR3 has 15 residues. Germline CDR1 and CDR2: SGHRS and YFSETQ. In DNA, the CDR3 is TGCGCCAGCAGCTTGACCGTTAGCTCACAGGGCGAGCAGTACTTC. Residues: CASSLTVSSQGEQYF.

As regards this clone: One base away lies a much larger clone, so this may be a sequencing read error. The chain recombines TRBV5-1 with TRBJ1-1; D remains ambiguous. Trimming stripped 0 bases from V and 1 base from J, with 4 bases between. This CDR3 comprises 13 residues. Germline lookup yields CDR1 SGHRS and CDR2 YFSETQ. CDR3 sequence reads: CASSLEQNTEAFF. The CDR3 nucleotides read TGCGCCAGCAGCTTGGAACAGAACACTGAAGCTTTCTTT.

This clone was counted a single time. This sequence joins TRBV5-1 and TRBJ2-7, with TRBD2 identical over 7 bases. This CDR3 contains 16 residues. Germline V CDR1 and CDR2: SGHRS, YFSETQ. V gave up 4 bases and J gave up 2 bases; unmatched junction bases: 12. CDR3 in DNA: TGCGCCAGCAGCCCTGTTGGGGGGGGAGCAGCCTACGAGCAGTACTTC. Translated: CASSPVGGGAAYEQYF. Supplemented by reference TRBV5-1 and TRBJ2-7, the full variable domain reads KAGVTQTPRYLIKTRGQQVTLSCSPISGHRSVSWYQQTPGQGLQFLFEYFSETQRNKGNFPGRFSGRQFSNSRSEMNVSTLELGDSALYLCASSPVGGGAAYEQYFGPGTRLTVT.

In its sample, this clone was seen a few times. CDR3 sequence reads: CASSLVQGGQPQHF. The CDR3 DNA is TGTGCCAGCAGCTTAGTCCAGGGAGGTCAGCCCCAGCATTTT. V and J are TRBV7-2 and TRBJ1-5; possibly TRBD1 for D (5 bases). V was cut by 1 base and J by 6 bases, with 10 bases left in between. CDR3 length: 14 residues. The germline V gene has CDR1 SGHTA and CDR2 FQGNSA. The full variable domain, rest sourced from reference TRBV7-2 and TRBJ1-5, is GAGVSQSPSNKVTEKGKDVELRCDPISGHTALYWYRQSLGQGLEFLIYFQGNSAPDKSGLPSDRFSAERTGGSVSTLTIQRTQQEDSAVYLCASSLVQGGQPQHFGDGTRLSIL.

V and J are TRBV19 and TRBJ2-2; 9 nucleotides line up with TRBD1. The CDR3 loop spans 16 amino acids. V dropped 5 bases and J dropped 5; count of bases not matched to a gene: 9. CDR1 and CDR2 (germline): LNHDA, SQIVND (reference sequence). CDR3 protein: CASSSRQGVSTGELFF. The CDR3 nucleotides are TGTGCCAGTAGTTCAAGACAGGGGGTTTCAACCGGGGAGCTGTTTTTT. Filled out from reference TRBV19 and TRBJ2-2, the complete variable domain reads DGGITQSPKYLFRKEGQNVTLSCEQNLNHDAMYWYRQDPGQGLRLIYYSQIVNDFQKGDIAEGYSVSREKKESFPLTVTSAQKNPTAFYLCASSSRQGVSTGELFFGEGSRLTVL.

The V gene is TRBV18, the J gene TRBJ1-5, with TRBD1 identical over 7 bases. The CDR3 is made up of 16 amino acids. Germline V gene sequence: CDR1 KGHSH, CDR2 LQKENI. The ends lost 5 bases at V and 2 bases at J; junction bases unmatched: 9. The CDR3 loop reads CASSSSEGAGNQPQHF. The DNA of the CDR3 is TGTGCCAGCTCATCTTCCGAGGGGGCAGGCAATCAGCCCCAGCATTTT.

Note on this clone: Other nucleotide sequences from this sample produce the same CDR3. The genes are TRBV9 and TRBJ2-1; no clear D. Trimming shortened V by 0 bases and J by 8 bases, and 3 bases separated the two germline ends. Germline V gives CDR1 SGDLS, CDR2 YYNGEE. The CDR3 has 11 residues. The DNA for the CDR3 is TGTGCCAGCAGCGTAGCGGATGAGCAGTTCTTC. Encoded protein: CASSVADEQFF.

Note on this clone: Different DNA sequences within this sample yield the same CDR3. This rearrangement joins TRBV4-3 to TRBJ2-7; D gene uncertain. The germline gives CDR1 LGHNA, CDR2 YSLEER. V was clipped by 0 bases and J by 3 bases, with 6 bases between them. This CDR3 spans 13 amino acids. In nucleotides, the CDR3 is TGCGCCAGCAGCCAAGATCGAGGCTACGAGCAGTACTTC. As protein: CASSQDRGYEQYF.

V usage is TRBV12-3 or TRBV12-4 and J usage is TRBJ1-1; no firm D call. CDR3 length equals 12 residues. V lost 6 bases to trimming and J lost 4 bases, with 9 bases between them. The CDR3 reads CASRKHSTEAFF. The DNA for the CDR3 is TGTGCCAGCAGAAAACACAGCACTGAAGCTTTCTTT.

The gene calls are TRBV11-3 and TRBJ1-1; D is ambiguous. Trimming shortened V by 0 bases and J by 1 base, and 9 bases separated the two germline ends. CDR1 and CDR2 (germline): SGHNT, YENEEA. The CDR3 is made up of 15 amino acids. The CDR3 loop is CASSLDQVGNTEAFF. The CDR3 DNA sequence: TGTGCCAGCAGCTTAGATCAGGTTGGGAACACTGAAGCTTTCTTT.

The chain employs TRBV18 and TRBJ2-2; D is unclear. V was cut by 3 bases and J by 7 bases, with 12 bases left in between. The germline gives CDR1 KGHSH, CDR2 LQKENI. This CDR3 region has 14 residues. The CDR3 is CASSPRTGHGELFF. The CDR3 DNA reads TGTGCCAGCTCACCCCGCACTGGTCACGGGGAGCTGTTTTTT.

This chain connects TRBV20-1 to TRBJ2-7; 8 bases agree with TRBD2. The CDR3 runs to 14 residues. With V trimmed by 3 bases and J by 6 bases, 10 bases remained unmatched. Germline values: CDR1 DFQATT, CDR2 SNEGSKA (reference sequence). The CDR3 loop reads CSASFTGGPSEQYF. The CDR3 nucleotides read TGCAGTGCTAGTTTCACGGGGGGGCCTAGCGAGCAGTACTTC.

The chain uses TRBV18 and TRBJ1-2, with D possibly being TRBD1 (6 bases). V lost 3 bases to trimming and J lost 5 bases, with 10 bases between them. CDR1 and CDR2 from the germline V gene are KGHSH and LQKENI. The CDR3 totals 13 residues. The CDR3 reads CASSPDSSYGYTF. The CDR3 region has the DNA TGTGCCAGCTCACCGGACAGTTCTTATGGCTACACCTTC. Supplemented by reference TRBV18 and TRBJ1-2, the full variable domain reads NAGVMQNPRHLVRRRGQEARLRCSPMKGHSHVYWYRQLPEEGLKFMVYLQKENIIDESGMPKERFSAEFPKEGPSILRIQQVVRGDSAAYFCASSPDSSYGYTFGSGTRLTVV.